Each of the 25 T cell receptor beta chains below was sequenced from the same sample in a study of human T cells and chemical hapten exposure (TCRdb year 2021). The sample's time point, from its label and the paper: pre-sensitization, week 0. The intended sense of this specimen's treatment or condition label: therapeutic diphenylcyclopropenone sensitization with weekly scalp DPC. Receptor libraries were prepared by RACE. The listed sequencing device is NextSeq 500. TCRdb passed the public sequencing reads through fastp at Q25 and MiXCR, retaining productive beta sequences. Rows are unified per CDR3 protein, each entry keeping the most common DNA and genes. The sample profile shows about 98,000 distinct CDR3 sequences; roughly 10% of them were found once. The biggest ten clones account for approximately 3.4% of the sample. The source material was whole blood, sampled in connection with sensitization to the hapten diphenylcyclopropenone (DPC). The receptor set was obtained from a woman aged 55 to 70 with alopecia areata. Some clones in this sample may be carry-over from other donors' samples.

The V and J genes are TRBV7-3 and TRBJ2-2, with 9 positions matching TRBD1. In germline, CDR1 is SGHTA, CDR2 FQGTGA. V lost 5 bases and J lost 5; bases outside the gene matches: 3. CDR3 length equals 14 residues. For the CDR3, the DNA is TGTGCCAGCAGCCTACAGGGGGCTACCGGGGAGCTGTTTTTT. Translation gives CASSLQGATGELFF.

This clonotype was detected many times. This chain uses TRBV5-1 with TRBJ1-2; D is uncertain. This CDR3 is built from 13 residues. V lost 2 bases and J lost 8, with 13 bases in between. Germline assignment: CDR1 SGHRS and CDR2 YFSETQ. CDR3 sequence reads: CASSFDAGGGYTF. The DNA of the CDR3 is TGCGCCAGCAGCTTCGACGCAGGAGGAGGCTACACCTTC. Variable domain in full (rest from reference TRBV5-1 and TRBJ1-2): KAGVTQTPRYLIKTRGQQVTLSCSPISGHRSVSWYQQTPGQGLQFLFEYFSETQRNKGNFPGRFSGRQFSNSRSEMNVSTLELGDSALYLCASSFDAGGGYTFGSGTRLTVV.

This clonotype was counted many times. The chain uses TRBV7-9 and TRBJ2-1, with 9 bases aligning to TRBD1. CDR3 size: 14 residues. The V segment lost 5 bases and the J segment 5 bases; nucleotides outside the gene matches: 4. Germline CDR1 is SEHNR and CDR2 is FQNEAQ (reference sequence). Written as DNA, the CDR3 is TGTGCCAGCAGCGGGACAGGGAGGGACAATGAGCAGTTCTTC. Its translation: CASSGTGRDNEQFF.

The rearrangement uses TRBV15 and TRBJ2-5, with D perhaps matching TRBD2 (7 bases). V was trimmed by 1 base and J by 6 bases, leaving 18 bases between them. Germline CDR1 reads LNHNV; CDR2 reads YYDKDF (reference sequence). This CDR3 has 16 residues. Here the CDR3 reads CATSRAPQGGGKTQYF. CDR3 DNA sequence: TGTGCCACCAGCAGAGCTCCTCAGGGCGGGGGCAAGACCCAGTACTTC. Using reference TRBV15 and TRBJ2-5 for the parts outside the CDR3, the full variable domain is DAMVIQNPRYQVTQFGKPVTLSCSQTLNHNVMYWYQQKSSQAPKLLFHYYDKDFNNEADTPDNFQSRRPNTSFCFLDIRSPGLGDTAMYLCATSRAPQGGGKTQYFGPGTRLLVL.

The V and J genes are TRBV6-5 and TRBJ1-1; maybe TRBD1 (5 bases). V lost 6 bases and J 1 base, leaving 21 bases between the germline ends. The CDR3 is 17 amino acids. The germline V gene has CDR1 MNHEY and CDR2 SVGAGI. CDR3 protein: CASRTRQRGAPNTEAFF. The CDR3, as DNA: TGTGCCAGCAGGACGCGGCAGAGGGGTGCCCCGAACACTGAAGCTTTCTTT.

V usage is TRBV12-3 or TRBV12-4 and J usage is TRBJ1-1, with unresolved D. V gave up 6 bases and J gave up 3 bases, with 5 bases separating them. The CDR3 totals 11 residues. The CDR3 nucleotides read TGTGCCAGCAGGACGGACACTGAAGCTTTCTTT. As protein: CASRTDTEAFF.

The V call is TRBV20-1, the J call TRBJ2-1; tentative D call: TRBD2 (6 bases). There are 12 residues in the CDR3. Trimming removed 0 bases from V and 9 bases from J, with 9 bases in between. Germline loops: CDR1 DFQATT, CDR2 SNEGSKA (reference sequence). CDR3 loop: CSAREGSGEQFF. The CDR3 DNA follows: TGCAGTGCTAGAGAGGGTAGCGGTGAGCAGTTCTTC.

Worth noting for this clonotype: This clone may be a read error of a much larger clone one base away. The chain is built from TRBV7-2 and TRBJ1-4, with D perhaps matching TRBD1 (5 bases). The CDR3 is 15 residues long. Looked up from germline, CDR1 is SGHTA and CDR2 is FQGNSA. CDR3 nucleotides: TGTGCCAACAGCTCCCAGACAGCAACTAATGAAAAACTGTTTTTT. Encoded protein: CANSSQTATNEKLFF.

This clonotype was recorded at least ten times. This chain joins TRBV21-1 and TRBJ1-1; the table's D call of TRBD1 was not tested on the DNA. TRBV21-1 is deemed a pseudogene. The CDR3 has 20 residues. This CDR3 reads CASSKVRGRETRGPNTEAFF. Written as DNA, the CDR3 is TGTGCCAGCAGCAAAGTCAGGGGGCGGGAGACCCGCGGACCGAACACTGAAGCTTTCTTT.

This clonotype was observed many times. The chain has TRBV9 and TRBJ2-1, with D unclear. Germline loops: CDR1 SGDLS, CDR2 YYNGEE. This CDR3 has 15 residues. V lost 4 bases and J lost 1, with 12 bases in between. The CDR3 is CASSPSVGSYNEQFF. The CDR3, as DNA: TGTGCCAGCAGCCCATCGGTGGGGTCCTACAATGAGCAGTTCTTC. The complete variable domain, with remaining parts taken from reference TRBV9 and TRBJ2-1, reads DSGVTQTPKHLITATGQRVTLRCSPRSGDLSVYWYQQSLDQGLQFLIQYYNGEERAKGNILERFSAQQFPDLHSELNLSSLELGDSALYFCASSPSVGSYNEQFFGPGTRLTVL.

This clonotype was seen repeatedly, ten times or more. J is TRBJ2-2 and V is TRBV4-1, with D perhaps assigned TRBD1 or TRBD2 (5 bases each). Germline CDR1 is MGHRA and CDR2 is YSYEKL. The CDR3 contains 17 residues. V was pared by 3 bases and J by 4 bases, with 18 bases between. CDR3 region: CASSHFEGKWITGELFF. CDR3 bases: TGCGCCAGCAGCCATTTTGAGGGGAAGTGGATCACCGGGGAGCTGTTTTTT.

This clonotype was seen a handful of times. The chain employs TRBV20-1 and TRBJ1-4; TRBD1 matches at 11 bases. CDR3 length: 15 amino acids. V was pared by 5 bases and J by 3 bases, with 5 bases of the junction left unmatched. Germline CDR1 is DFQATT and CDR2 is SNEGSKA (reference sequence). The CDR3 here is CSALDRGQANEKLFF. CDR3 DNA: TGCAGTGCTTTGGACAGGGGGCAAGCTAATGAAAAACTGTTTTTT.

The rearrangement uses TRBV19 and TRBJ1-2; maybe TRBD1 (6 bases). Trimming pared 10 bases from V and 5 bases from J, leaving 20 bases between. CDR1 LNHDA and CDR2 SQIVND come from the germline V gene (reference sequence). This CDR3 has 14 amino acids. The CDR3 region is CATLSGASQYGYTF. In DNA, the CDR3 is TGTGCCACTCTATCGGGGGCCTCTCAGTATGGCTACACCTTC.

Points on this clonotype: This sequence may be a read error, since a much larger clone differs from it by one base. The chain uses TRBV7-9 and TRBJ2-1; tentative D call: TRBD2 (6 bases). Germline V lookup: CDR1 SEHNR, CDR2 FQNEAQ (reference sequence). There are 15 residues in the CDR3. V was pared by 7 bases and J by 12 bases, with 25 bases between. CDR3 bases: TGTGCCAGCACCCCCCGGGGGACGCCCTTACAGGTGCAGTTCTTC. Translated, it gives CASTPRGTPLQVQFF.

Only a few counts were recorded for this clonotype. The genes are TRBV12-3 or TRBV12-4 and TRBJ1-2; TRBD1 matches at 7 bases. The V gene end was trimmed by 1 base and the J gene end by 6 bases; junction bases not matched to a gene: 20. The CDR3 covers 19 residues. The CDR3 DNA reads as TGTGCCAGCAGTTTAGTAGCCGGGACAGATAGCAGACACTCCCATGGCTACACCTTC. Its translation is CASSLVAGTDSRHSHGYTF.

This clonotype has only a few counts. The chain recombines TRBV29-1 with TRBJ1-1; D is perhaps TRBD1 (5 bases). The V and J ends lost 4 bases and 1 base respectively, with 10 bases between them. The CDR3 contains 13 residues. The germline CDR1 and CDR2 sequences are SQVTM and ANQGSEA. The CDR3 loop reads CSVAGQENTEAFF. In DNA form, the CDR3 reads TGCAGCGTTGCTGGACAAGAGAACACTGAAGCTTTCTTT.

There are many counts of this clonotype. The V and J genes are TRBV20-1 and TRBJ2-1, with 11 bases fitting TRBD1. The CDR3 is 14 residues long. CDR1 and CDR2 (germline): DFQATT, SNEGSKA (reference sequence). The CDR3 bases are TGCAGCGCAAGGGCCGGGACAGGGGGTGGTGAGCAGTTCTTC. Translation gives CSARAGTGGGEQFF.

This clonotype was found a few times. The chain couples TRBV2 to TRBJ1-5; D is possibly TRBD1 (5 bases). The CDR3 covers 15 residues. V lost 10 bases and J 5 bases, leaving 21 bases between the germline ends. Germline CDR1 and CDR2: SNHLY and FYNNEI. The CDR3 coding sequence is TGTGCCACCACAAGGGGTCCCGACCCATATCAGCCCCAGCATTTT. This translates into CATTRGPDPYQPQHF.

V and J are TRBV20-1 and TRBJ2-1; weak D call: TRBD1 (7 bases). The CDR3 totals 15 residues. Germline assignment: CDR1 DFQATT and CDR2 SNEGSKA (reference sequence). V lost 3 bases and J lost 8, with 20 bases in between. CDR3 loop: CSARGMEGAIYEQFF. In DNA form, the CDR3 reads TGCAGTGCTAGGGGGATGGAGGGGGCTATCTATGAGCAGTTCTTC.

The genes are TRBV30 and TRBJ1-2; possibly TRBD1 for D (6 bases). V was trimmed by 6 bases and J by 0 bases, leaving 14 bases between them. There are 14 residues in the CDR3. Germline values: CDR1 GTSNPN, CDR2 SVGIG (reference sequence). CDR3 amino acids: CACPAGAANYGYTF. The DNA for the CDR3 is TGTGCCTGCCCCGCGGGGGCTGCTAACTATGGCTACACCTTC.

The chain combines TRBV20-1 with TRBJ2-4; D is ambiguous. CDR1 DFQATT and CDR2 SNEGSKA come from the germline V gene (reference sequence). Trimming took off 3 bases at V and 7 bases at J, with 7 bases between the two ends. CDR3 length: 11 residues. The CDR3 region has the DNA TGCAGTGCTAGTGACTGGAACATTCAGTACTTC. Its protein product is CSASDWNIQYF.

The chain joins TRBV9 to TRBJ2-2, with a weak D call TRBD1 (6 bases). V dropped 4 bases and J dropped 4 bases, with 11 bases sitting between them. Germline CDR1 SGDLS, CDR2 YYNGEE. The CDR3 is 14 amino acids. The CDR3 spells CASSPWTATGELFF. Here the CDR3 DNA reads TGTGCCAGCAGCCCATGGACAGCCACCGGGGAGCTGTTTTTT. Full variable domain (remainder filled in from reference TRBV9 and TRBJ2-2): DSGVTQTPKHLITATGQRVTLRCSPRSGDLSVYWYQQSLDQGLQFLIQYYNGEERAKGNILERFSAQQFPDLHSELNLSSLELGDSALYFCASSPWTATGELFFGEGSRLTVL.

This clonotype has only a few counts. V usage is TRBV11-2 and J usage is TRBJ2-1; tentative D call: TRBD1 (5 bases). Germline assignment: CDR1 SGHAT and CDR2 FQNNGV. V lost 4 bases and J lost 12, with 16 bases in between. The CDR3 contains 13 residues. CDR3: CASSWLRVRGQFF. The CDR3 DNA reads TGTGCCAGCAGCTGGCTCCGGGTTAGGGGGCAGTTCTTC.

CDR3 bases: TGTGCCTGGATAGGGTTGGATACTGAAGCTTTCTTT. This sequence encodes CAWIGLDTEAFF. This chain links TRBV30 with TRBJ1-1; D gene ambiguous. There are 12 residues in the CDR3. V was clipped by 4 bases and J by 5 bases, with 11 bases between them. Germline-derived CDR1 and CDR2 are GTSNPN and SVGIG (reference sequence).

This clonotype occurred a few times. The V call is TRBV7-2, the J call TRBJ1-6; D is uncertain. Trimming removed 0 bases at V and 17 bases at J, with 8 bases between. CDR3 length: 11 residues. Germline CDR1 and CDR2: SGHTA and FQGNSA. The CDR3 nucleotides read TGTGCCAGCAGCTTAGCCCAGGACTTCCACTTT. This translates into CASSLAQDFHF.